The clone carrying this T cell receptor (beta chain) was detected a few times. Antigen specificity is unknown. The data stem from a study of early T cells in non-severe SARS-CoV-2 infection. Study-wide context: Alpha and beta chains were unpaired, from unsorted whole-blood bulk RNA. Study-wide points: In VDJdb matching, anti-spike CD8 responses were favored while private and CD4 specificities went missing.

The length of the CDR3 is 14 residues. Germline V gene lookup returns CDR1 SSHAT and CDR2 FNYEAQ (reference sequence). V was shortened by 5 bases and J by 3 bases, with 12 bases between the two germline ends. Researchers tagged individual cDNA molecules with unique molecular identifiers. TCRdb independently ran MiXCR on the 5' RACE reads; one entry per CDR3 protein. The profile shows around 94,000 distinct CDR3 sequences, about 12% of them singletons. Sequenced input: whole blood. The TCR sequence derives from an adult who was a healthcare worker with PCR-confirmed SARS-CoV-2 infection or an uninfected control (not recorded which). The rearrangement uses TRBV7-7 and TRBJ2-3, with unresolved D. The CDR3 loop reads CASSRNLYTDTQYF. The CDR3 DNA sequence: TGTGCCAGCAGCCGGAATCTCTATACAGATACGCAGTATTTT.